These T cell receptor beta chains were read from a single sample in a study of blood T cell repertoires in COVID-19. This table comes from immunoSEQ multiplex PCR, and its TCRdb copy is limited to in-frame clones, with some not included. The sample lists 210,000 or so clones, approximately 90% occurring once. Sequenced material: peripheral blood. The receptors originated from a man under 40 with COVID-19, enrolled during active disease. The CDR3 runs from the conserved cysteine through the conserved F or W. A D gene is named only where the DNA matches it firmly. Only part of the rows carry a size: once, few, many, or a class if the clone is expanded.

clone size: .; V gene: TRBV5-5; J gene: TRBJ1-2; D gene: TRBD1; CDR3 DNA: TGTGCCAGCAGTTACATGGACAGGGAGAGCTATGGCTACACCTTC; CDR3 protein: CASSYMDRESYGYTF
clone size: few; V gene: TRBV15; J gene: TRBJ1-5; D gene: .; CDR3 DNA: TGTGCCACCAGCAGAGATGACAGATACAATCAGCCCCAGCATTTT; CDR3 protein: CATSRDDRYNQPQHF
clone size: .; V gene: TRBV10-3; J gene: TRBJ2-7; D gene: TRBD1; CDR3 DNA: TGTGCCATCAGCGGGACAGGGACCAGCTCCTACGAGCAGTACTTC; CDR3 protein: CAISGTGTSSYEQYF
clone size: .; V gene: TRBV18; J gene: TRBJ1-2; D gene: TRBD1; CDR3 DNA: TGTGCCAGCTCACCCAGGAGGGAACAGGGGGCGGATGGCTACGCCTTC; CDR3 protein: CASSPRREQGADGYAF
clone size: .; V gene: TRBV6-2/TRBV6-3; J gene: TRBJ2-1; D gene: TRBD2; CDR3 DNA: TGTGCCAGCAGTCGCAGCTATAGCGGGAGATACAATGAGCAGTTCTTC; CDR3 protein: CASSRSYSGRYNEQFF
clone size: .; V gene: TRBV27; J gene: TRBJ2-2; D gene: TRBD1; CDR3 DNA: TGTGCCAGCAGTCGGACAGGGAGTGCCGGGGAGCTGTTTTTT; CDR3 protein: CASSRTGSAGELFF
clone size: .; V gene: TRBV19; J gene: TRBJ2-1; D gene: .; CDR3 DNA: TGTGCCAGTAGAAGAGAGTTTTCCTACAATGAGCAGTTCTTC; CDR3 protein: CASRREFSYNEQFF
clone size: few; V gene: TRBV10-3; J gene: TRBJ2-1; D gene: TRBD2; CDR3 DNA: TGTGCCATCAGTGAGCGGCCTAGCGGGGTCTACAATGAGCAGTTCTTC; CDR3 protein: CAISERPSGVYNEQFF
clone size: .; V gene: TRBV7-2; J gene: TRBJ1-1; D gene: .; CDR3 DNA: TGTGCCAGCAGCCTAGTCGGGGGAGGTGCTGGAAACACTGAAGCTTTCTTT; CDR3 protein: CASSLVGGGAGNTEAFF
clone size: .; V gene: TRBV18; J gene: TRBJ1-1; D gene: .; CDR3 DNA: TGTGCCAGCTCAGCAGGGCCGAACACTGAAGCTTTCTTT; CDR3 protein: CASSAGPNTEAFF
clone size: .; V gene: TRBV6-5; J gene: TRBJ1-4; D gene: .; CDR3 DNA: TGTGCCAGCCGGTGGGGGGTTGCAACTAATGAAAAACTGTTTTTT; CDR3 protein: CASRWGVATNEKLFF
clone size: .; V gene: TRBV28; J gene: TRBJ2-1; D gene: TRBD2; CDR3 DNA: TGTGCCAGCAGCAATCCGACTAGCGGGACCCACAATGAGCAGTTCTTC; CDR3 protein: CASSNPTSGTHNEQFF
clone size: .; V gene: TRBV20-1; J gene: TRBJ1-6; D gene: .; CDR3 DNA: TGCAGTGCTAGTTTGATCTCTCTGAGCTCCTATAATTCACCCCTCCACTTT; CDR3 protein: CSASLISLSSYNSPLHF